This TCR beta chain was recovered during a study of cytomegalovirus exposure and HLA in healthy donors. Both 60 Vbeta primers and 13 Jbeta primers went into the PCR. Only in-frame clones appear in the TCRdb table, and some are missing; sequencing was by immunoSEQ multiplex PCR. Of roughly 150,000 clones in the sample, approximately 86% are singletons; the top ten hold around 7%. Trimming removed 4 bases from V and 9 bases from J, with 13 bases in between. Germline-derived CDR1 and CDR2 are MGHRA and YSYEKL. This CDR3 has 13 amino acids. The sequencing sample was made of PBMCs. V is TRBV4-1 and J is TRBJ2-1, with D tentatively TRBD2 (5 bases). The TCR comes from a woman between 45 and 65 years old in good health and CMV-seropositive. CDR3 loop: CASSLLTTTEQFF. The CDR3 nucleotides are TGCGCCAGCAGCCTTTTGACTACTACTGAGCAGTTCTTC.